One sample yielded the 8 T cell receptor beta chains listed below, sequenced in a study of CD8+ T cells in alopecia areata. Isolated RNA was reverse transcribed into cDNA used as the sequencing template. Measured with immunoSEQ multiplex PCR; TCRdb has only the in-frame clones, and not every one. Among about 170,000 clones listed, 67% were seen once. This sample comprised CD8+ T cells sorted from blood, obtained at week 0. The origin of the receptors is a human donor with alopecia areata.

V is TRBV5-1 and J is TRBJ2-1, with D possibly being TRBD1 (5 bases). V was pared by 0 bases and J by 2 bases, with 9 bases between. Germline assignment: CDR1 SGHRS and CDR2 YFSETQ. This CDR3 spans 15 amino acids. In DNA form, the CDR3 reads TGCGCCAGCAGCTTGGCAGGGTCGGCCTACAATGAGCAGTTCTTC. It is translated as CASSLAGSAYNEQFF.

The V and J genes are TRBV5-1 and TRBJ2-2; 11 bases map to TRBD2. Germline values: CDR1 SGHRS, CDR2 YFSETQ. The CDR3 is made up of 18 amino acids. J lost 4 bases, V lost 1 base, and 9 bases had no gene match. CDR3 nucleotide sequence: TGCGCCAGCAGCTTGTTCGCTAGCGGGGGGCCAGTCACCGGGGAGCTGTTTTTT. This sequence encodes CASSLFASGGPVTGELFF.

This chain joins TRBV2 and TRBJ1-6; TRBD1 is a possible D gene (5 bases). The CDR3 has 16 residues. The V and J ends lost 10 bases and 5 bases respectively, with 21 bases between them. CDR1 is SNHLY and CDR2 is FYNNEI in the germline V gene. The CDR3 nucleotides read TGTGCCACCCTCCCCTATCCGGGACCCAATAATTCACCCCTCCACTTT. This gives the protein CATLPYPGPNNSPLHF.

The chain recombines TRBV13 with TRBJ2-7, with D unclear. The CDR3 is 14 residues long. Between the trimmed V and J ends, which lost 11 bases and 2 bases, there was a span of 19 bases. CDR1 and CDR2 (germline): PRHDT, FYEKMQ (reference sequence). Here the CDR3 reads CASNAGRSTYEQYF. The CDR3 coding sequence is TGTGCCTCCAACGCCGGCAGGTCAACCTACGAGCAGTACTTC.

This sequence joins TRBV7-9 and TRBJ2-3, with D unclear. CDR3 length equals 9 residues. Per the germline V gene, CDR1 is SEHNR and CDR2 is FQNEAQ (reference sequence). Written as DNA, the CDR3 is TGTGGGACGACAGATACGCAGTATTTT. As protein: CGTTDTQYF.

There are a few counts of this clone. V gene TRBV13 combines with J gene TRBJ2-4; D gene unclear. The germline V gene encodes CDR1 PRHDT and CDR2 FYEKMQ (reference sequence). The V end was cut by 6 bases, the J end by 0 bases, with 6 bases between. CDR3 size: 13 residues. CDR3 protein: CASSWIAKNIQYF. The CDR3 bases are TGTGCCAGCAGTTGGATAGCCAAAAACATTCAGTACTTC.

V is TRBV18 and J is TRBJ2-3, with 7 bases fitting TRBD1. The V segment lost 2 bases and the J segment 1 base; nucleotides outside the gene matches: 6. The length of the CDR3 is 16 residues. Germline V gene data show CDR1 as KGHSH and CDR2 as LQKENI. CDR3 sequence: CASSPGQGDRTDTQYF. CDR3 in DNA: TGTGCCAGCTCACCAGGGCAGGGGGACCGCACAGATACGCAGTATTTT.

This clone occurred a few times. V is TRBV14 and J is TRBJ2-4, with D perhaps matching TRBD1 (6 bases). The CDR3 sequence is 15 residues long. Germline V gene lookup returns CDR1 SGHDN and CDR2 FVKESK. V lost 1 base and J 8 bases, leaving 15 bases between the germline ends. CDR3 DNA sequence: TGTGCCAGCAGCCAAGCCGGGACCAAGGGGGACATTCAGTACTTC. Translating it yields CASSQAGTKGDIQYF. The full variable domain, its missing parts supplied by reference TRBV14 and TRBJ2-4, is EAGVTQFPSHSVIEKGQTVTLRCDPISGHDNLYWYRRVMGKEIKFLLHFVKESKQDESGMPNNRFLAERTGGTYSTLKVQPAELEDSGVYFCASSQAGTKGDIQYFGAGTRLSVL.